This section outlines one T cell receptor (beta chain) sequence together with its context. There is no known antigen for this receptor. Per-base qualities were not stored, and no clone one base away is much larger. As encoded in the germline V gene, CDR1 is MNHEY while CDR2 is SVGEGT. Relative to germline, V is 2 bases shorter and J is 8 bases shorter, with 15 bases between their ends. Spanning cysteine to phenylalanine, the CDR3 consists of 14 amino acids. The only DNA kept is the CDR3, 42 bases in frame from the first base. Explained via the paper, the treatment or condition label denotes: live attenuated yellow fever vaccine strain. Two biological replicates of bulk PBMCs were collected at each blood-draw timepoint. PBMCs were isolated from peripheral blood using a standard Ficoll-Paque protocol. RNA was extracted with TriZol from bulk PBMCs, CD4 and CD8 fractions, and dextramer-positive and dextramer-negative fractions.

The entry originates in a study of T cells after yellow fever vaccination (dated by TCRdb to between 2018 and 2021). A note on the overall study: Libraries from fractions with low cell numbers were prepared with the SMART-Seq v4 Ultra Low Input RNA kit. To follow T-cell clones before and after both primary and booster YFV17D yellow fever vaccination, bulk TCR alpha and beta repertoires underwent longitudinal sequencing. The cohort comprised two healthy male donors, one aged 18 to 30 and one aged 30 to 40 years. Blood was collected at multiple timepoints before and after primary and secondary immunization, and bulk PBMC replicates and cell subsets were isolated.

Data came from an Illumina NovaSeq 6000. Synthesis of TCR cDNA relied on 5'RACE template switching, a step that introduced a universal primer site along with unique molecular identifiers. cDNA synthesis was primed from both the TCR alpha and TCR beta constant segments. Libraries were amplified in two PCR steps, with sample barcodes and sequencing adapters added in the second step. Libraries were sequenced on Illumina HiSeq 2500 (2x100 bp) or NovaSeq (2x150 bp). Per the authors' processing: MIGEC handled demultiplexing of reads and collapsing into UMI consensus sequences, while MiXCR performed V(D)J alignment. Clonotypes responding to the vaccine were identified with edgeR on replicate PBMC samples, with the criteria of FDR below 0.01 and a log2 fold change above 5 up to day 15. Bulk clonotypes were assigned CD4 or CD8 identity according to which sequenced CD4 or CD8 repertoire held them at higher abundance. TCRdb took the public reads, trimmed them with fastp at Q25, ran MiXCR for clone calling and kept in-frame beta chains. A single entry per CDR3 protein holds the most common genes and DNA from its merged rows. TCRdb's processing, not the authors', yielded these V and J calls. For this sample there are under 350,000 distinct CDR3 sequences; roughly 3.9% appear just once. Around 25% of the sample is held by the ten biggest clonotypes.

The research as a whole found: Computational filtering was needed because FACS-sorted repertoires could contain abundant contaminating clonotypes from the bulk population. A small share of clonotypes occurred in both CD4 and CD8 compartments, likely arising from convergent recombination. After the booster, most clones that had expanded after primary vaccination were detected again (around 97% of CD4 and around nine tenths of CD8), suggesting broad maintenance of memory. Because the study included only a couple of donors, the extent to which the findings can be generalized is limited. Compared with the primary T-cell response, the secondary T-cell response was faster but weaker, reaching its peak on day 5 rather than on day 15.

This sequence uses TRBV6-2 or TRBV6-3 and TRBJ1-2, with the D gene not confidently named. The TCR comes from a young man who received the YFV17D yellow fever vaccine. Material: PBMCs, obtained 5 days after the yellow fever booster vaccination. The DNA sequence reads TGTGCCAGCAGTTACCCCTCATCCACGGGGGGCTACACCTTC. Translated, this gives CASSYPSSTGGYTF.